This TCR beta chain originates from a study of shared T cell receptors in the human thymus. This CDR3 comprises 18 residues. V was pared by 4 bases and J by 6 bases, with 15 bases of the junction left unmatched. Germline-derived CDR1 and CDR2 are SGHRS and YFSETQ. The assay was immunoSEQ multiplex PCR, and TCRdb's table has in-frame clones only and misses some. The sample lists more than 550,000 clones, around 87% occurring once. These data also formed part of another study, on human thymus T cells. From that paper: Gene usage (both V and J) appeared biased in thymic and blood repertoires.

This rearrangement joins TRBV5-1 to TRBJ1-4, with 10 bases identical to TRBD1. Material: thymocytes. The sequence was collected from a boy in the first two years of life with a congenital heart defect. CDR3 residues: CASSPPGTGDRRDEKLFF. For the CDR3, the DNA is TGCGCCAGCAGCCCCCCCGGGACAGGGGACCGGCGGGATGAAAAACTGTTTTTT.